A single sample is the source of the 18 T cell receptor beta chains below, sequenced in a study of pediatric ulcerative colitis. Data came from immunoSEQ multiplex PCR; TCRdb stores just in-frame clones and leaves some out. The sample holds 65,000 or so clones; roughly 90% are singletons and the top ten take approximately 3.5%. The sample taken for sequencing was blood. Receptors originate from a boy aged 10-17 years with severe ulcerative colitis.

The chain couples TRBV7-9 to TRBJ2-5; D is perhaps TRBD1 or TRBD2 (5 bases each). The V and J ends lost 1 base and 0 bases respectively, with 9 bases between them. The length of the CDR3 is 15 residues. Per the germline V gene, CDR1 is SEHNR and CDR2 is FQNEAQ (reference sequence). The CDR3 DNA reads TGTGCCAGCAGCTTAGTGTGGGGGTACCAAGAGACCCAGTACTTC. Its protein is CASSLVWGYQETQYF.

This chain links TRBV19 with TRBJ2-1, with D possibly TRBD1 on 6 matching bases. V lost 4 bases, J lost 3 bases, and 16 bases lay in between. The CDR3 is made up of 16 amino acids. Germline V gives CDR1 LNHDA, CDR2 SQIVND (reference sequence). CDR3 DNA: TGTGCCAGTAGTAAAAATCGGGACACTATCTACAATGAGCAGTTCTTC. Translating it yields CASSKNRDTIYNEQFF.

J is TRBJ1-1 and V is TRBV7-9; the match to TRBD1 covers 7 bases. CDR3 length: 15 amino acids. V trimming: 5 bases; J trimming: 4 bases; junction bases outside the gene matches: 10. Germline CDR1 is SEHNR and CDR2 is FQNEAQ (reference sequence). CDR3 in DNA: TGTGCCAGCAGCCCTCGACAGGGATCTGTCACTGAAGCTTTCTTT. This codes for CASSPRQGSVTEAFF.

This clone came up once. This chain joins TRBV18 and TRBJ2-5; D possibly uses TRBD1 or TRBD2 (5 bases each). The CDR3 has 13 amino acids. The V end was cut by 3 bases, the J end by 4 bases, with 9 bases between. Germline assignment: CDR1 KGHSH and CDR2 LQKENI. CDR3 coding DNA: TGTGCCAGCTCACCTCTGAGGGGAGAGACCCAGTACTTC. Translated: CASSPLRGETQYF.

This chain joins TRBV30 and TRBJ1-1; maybe TRBD1 (6 bases). Germline-derived CDR1 and CDR2 are GTSNPN and SVGIG (reference sequence). V lost 8 bases and J 5 bases, leaving 15 bases between the germline ends. The CDR3 extends over 12 amino acids. The CDR3 region has the DNA TGTGCCCTATATGGGGGCGAGACTGAAGCTTTCTTT. This sequence encodes CALYGGETEAFF.

Regarding this clone: Distinct nucleotide sequences in the sample also encode this CDR3. The chain employs TRBV27 and TRBJ2-3, with unresolved D. Per the germline V gene, CDR1 is MNHEY and CDR2 is SMNVEV (reference sequence). V lost 5 bases and J 2 bases, leaving 2 bases between the germline ends. The CDR3 runs to 11 residues. This CDR3 is CASSNTDTQYF. CDR3 nucleotide sequence: TGTGCCAGCAGTAACACAGATACGCAGTATTTT.

This chain joins TRBV7-9 and TRBJ2-7, with D unclear. This CDR3 is 14 amino acids long. Germline V gene lookup returns CDR1 SEHNR and CDR2 FQNEAQ (reference sequence). V lost 6 bases and J lost 1, with 13 bases in between. The CDR3 loop reads CASRSEHESYEQYF. DNA for the CDR3: TGTGCCAGCAGATCGGAGCACGAGTCCTACGAGCAGTACTTC.

The CDR3 DNA is TGTGCCAGCAGCCCGGGGACACCCTACCAAGAGACCCAGTACTTC. It translates to CASSPGTPYQETQYF. This chain connects TRBV9 to TRBJ2-5; possible D gene TRBD1, 6 bases. Germline assignment: CDR1 SGDLS and CDR2 YYNGEE. The CDR3 is 15 residues long. V was cut by 4 bases and J by 0 bases, with 13 bases left in between.

The chain joins TRBV2 to TRBJ2-7, with a tentative D call TRBD1 (6 bases). CDR3 length: 16 amino acids. Trimming cost V 4 bases and J 4 bases, with 20 bases left between them. Per germline, CDR1 SNHLY and CDR2 FYNNEI. The CDR3 sequence is CASSGRTEPDSYEQYF. Here the CDR3 DNA reads TGTGCCAGCAGTGGCCGGACAGAACCTGATTCTTACGAGCAGTACTTC.

The V gene is TRBV4-2, the J gene TRBJ2-3, with D possibly matching TRBD2 (6 bases). The CDR3 runs 17 residues. The V gene's germline CDR1 is LGHNA and CDR2 YNFKEQ. Trimming left V 1 base short and J 2 bases short, with 16 bases between. The CDR3 sequence is CASSQGSGGLHTDTQYF. CDR3 sequence (DNA): TGTGCCAGCAGCCAAGGTTCCGGGGGACTCCACACAGATACGCAGTATTTT.

The table lists this clone with a count of one. The chain links TRBV27 to TRBJ2-2, with D hard to call. The CDR3 length is 15 residues. With 2 bases removed from V and 1 base from J, the gap between germline ends came to 8 bases. CDR1 and CDR2 (germline): MNHEY, SMNVEV (reference sequence). CDR3 in amino acids: CASSLGRLNTGELFF. CDR3 nucleotide sequence: TGTGCCAGCAGTTTAGGTAGATTGAACACCGGGGAGCTGTTTTTT.

The gene calls are TRBV7-6 and TRBJ1-4; D is undetermined. Looked up from germline, CDR1 is SGHVS and CDR2 is FNYEAQ. The CDR3 contains 15 residues. V lost 1 base, J lost 0 bases, and 6 bases lay in between. The chain's CDR3 is CASSLGPTTNEKLFF. As DNA, the CDR3 is TGTGCCAGCAGCTTAGGCCCGACAACTAATGAAAAACTGTTTTTT.

This chain uses TRBV23-1 with TRBJ2-3; TRBD2 agrees at 12 bases. TRBV23-1 is an ORF; its function is uncertain. This CDR3 comprises 18 residues. The J segment lost 2 bases and the V segment lost 0 bases, leaving 6 bases of the junction unmatched. CDR3 DNA: TGCGCCAGCAGTCAATCCCTCGGACTAGCGGGATACACAGATACGCAGTATTTT. It translates to CASSQSLGLAGYTDTQYF.

The rearrangement links TRBV27 to TRBJ2-7; no definite D call. The ends were cut back, 3 bases at V and 3 bases at J, with 9 bases in the middle. Germline-derived CDR1 and CDR2 are MNHEY and SMNVEV (reference sequence). CDR3 length: 13 residues. The CDR3 region has the DNA TGTGCCAGCAGTTTGGGCTCGGGCTACGAGCAGTACTTC. Protein product: CASSLGSGYEQYF.

The chain uses TRBV6-5 and TRBJ1-1, with D maybe TRBD1 (5 bases). The CDR3 covers 15 residues. From germline, CDR1 is MNHEY and CDR2 SVGAGI. Between the trimmed V and J ends, which lost 6 bases and 0 bases, there was a span of 14 bases. The CDR3 spells CASRLDPGVNTEAFF. DNA of the CDR3: TGTGCCAGCAGACTGGACCCGGGGGTGAACACTGAAGCTTTCTTT.

The V and J genes are TRBV7-9 and TRBJ2-3; D remains unclear. CDR1 is SEHNR, CDR2 FQNEAQ, per germline (reference sequence). Trimming removed 5 bases at V and 0 bases at J, with 12 bases between. The CDR3 runs 15 residues. The CDR3 spells CASSDSFHSTDTQYF. Written as DNA, the CDR3 is TGTGCCAGCAGCGACTCCTTCCACAGCACAGATACGCAGTATTTT.

The chain has TRBV18 and TRBJ2-5; TRBD2 matches at 7 bases. CDR1 is KGHSH, CDR2 LQKENI, per germline. This CDR3 spans 13 amino acids. V shed 1 base, J shed 4 bases, and the junction held 0 bases outside the gene matches. The CDR3 nucleotides read TGTGCCAGCTCACCACGGGAGGGAGAGACCCAGTACTTC. Protein: CASSPREGETQYF. Full variable domain (outside the CDR3, taken from reference TRBV18 and TRBJ2-5): NAGVMQNPRHLVRRRGQEARLRCSPMKGHSHVYWYRQLPEEGLKFMVYLQKENIIDESGMPKERFSAEFPKEGPSILRIQQVVRGDSAAYFCASSPREGETQYFGPGTRLLVL.

This chain uses TRBV5-8 with TRBJ2-2; 7 bases map to TRBD1. The V gene's germline CDR1 is SGHTS and CDR2 YDEGEE. Germline trimming cut 4 bases from V and 4 bases from J; bases unmatched to any gene: 10. This CDR3 is built from 16 residues. The CDR3 bases are TGTGCCAGCAGCCTGGGACAGCCCCCGGGCACCGGGGAGCTGTTTTTT. Translating it yields CASSLGQPPGTGELFF.